This T cell receptor beta chain was retrieved from a study of blood T cell repertoires in COVID-19. In the authors' workflow: Estimates of nucleated cell counts were drawn from the amplification of reference gene primers. TCRdb's table, derived via immunoSEQ multiplex PCR, lists solely in-frame clones and lacks some. V and J calls and clone size are those listed in that table; D and trimming were worked out from the DNA. The sample carries 150,000 to 180,000 clones, 84% recorded once. The sequenced sample consisted of peripheral blood. This clonotype originated in a woman aged 50 to 60 with acute or convalescent COVID-19.

CDR3 coding DNA: TGTGCCACCAGCAGAGAAGAGGTAGGCACAGATACGCAGTATTTT. Its protein product is CATSREEVGTDTQYF. The V and J genes are TRBV15 and TRBJ2-3; D is ambiguous. CDR3 length: 15 residues. From germline, CDR1 is LNHNV and CDR2 YYDKDF (reference sequence). The V gene lost 0 bases and the J gene lost 1 base, with 8 bases spanning the gap.